This T cell receptor beta chain appears in the sequencing data of a study of blood T cell repertoires in COVID-19. Trimming pared 6 bases from V and 11 bases from J, leaving 16 bases between. Germline V gives CDR1 DFQATT, CDR2 SNEGSKA (reference sequence). The CDR3 loop spans 11 amino acids. The method was immunoSEQ multiplex PCR; TCRdb's version includes in-frame clones alone and lacks a portion of them. The sample lists 150,000 to 200,000 clones, 80% to 90% seen once, with 12% in the top ten. The sequencing input was peripheral blood. The rearrangement uses TRBV20-1 and TRBJ2-5, with D perhaps matching TRBD1 (6 bases). This TCR came from a woman at least 80 years old with COVID-19, enrolled during active disease. The CDR3 coding sequence is TGCAGTGCACCCGAGGGGGTCGGTCAGTACTTC. Its translation is CSAPEGVGQYF.